The 4 T cell receptor beta chains below come from one sample, sequenced in a study of T cells in Graves' hyperthyroidism and ophthalmopathy. TCR beta CDR3 region amplification was performed from RNA transcripts. HTBI primers were employed in a first-round RT-PCR of the TCR CDR3. TCRdb recomputed calls from the multiplex PCR reads with MiXCR, one row per CDR3 protein. The sample includes 600,000 to 700,000 distinct CDR3 sequences, under 15% of them seen just once. Sequencing was done on a sample of blood. The receptors come from a woman aged 40 to 49 with Graves' ophthalmopathy.

This clonotype was picked up many times. This chain links TRBV28 with TRBJ1-5, with no clear D. Between the trimmed V and J ends, which lost 6 bases and 12 bases, there was a span of 12 bases. CDR3 length equals 11 residues. Germline V gene lookup returns CDR1 MDHEN and CDR2 SYDVKM. The CDR3 region has the DNA TGTGCCAGCAGCTTGGACCTTCTCCAGCATTTT. Amino acids: CASSLDLLQHF.

This clonotype was seen ten or more times. The chain links TRBV7-9 to TRBJ2-5; maybe TRBD2 (7 bases). There are 15 residues in the CDR3. Germline CDR1 and CDR2: SEHNR and FQNEAQ (reference sequence). V was clipped by 10 bases and J by 6 bases, with 24 bases between them. CDR3 coding DNA: TGTGCCACCTCCCCAGGGGCGGGAGTCGGGAAGACCCAGTACTTC. Translating gives CATSPGAGVGKTQYF.

At least ten counts were recorded for this clonotype. The chain links TRBV7-2 to TRBJ2-5; D uncertain. The CDR3 consists of 14 residues. The V end was cut by 5 bases, the J end by 1 base, with 11 bases between. Germline-derived CDR1 and CDR2 are SGHTA and FQGNSA. The CDR3 is CASSISGPQETQYF. Written as DNA, the CDR3 is TGTGCCAGCAGCATTTCCGGGCCCCAAGAGACCCAGTACTTC.

The chain employs TRBV6-2 or TRBV6-3 and TRBJ2-7, with a possible D match to TRBD2 (6 bases). The germline V gene encodes CDR1 MNHEY and CDR2 SVGEGT. V dropped 5 bases and J dropped 6 bases, with 14 bases sitting between them. This CDR3 is built from 13 residues. CDR3 bases: TGTGCCAGCAGTGAGATAGCGGCGAGCGAGCAGTACTTC. Its translation: CASSEIAASEQYF.